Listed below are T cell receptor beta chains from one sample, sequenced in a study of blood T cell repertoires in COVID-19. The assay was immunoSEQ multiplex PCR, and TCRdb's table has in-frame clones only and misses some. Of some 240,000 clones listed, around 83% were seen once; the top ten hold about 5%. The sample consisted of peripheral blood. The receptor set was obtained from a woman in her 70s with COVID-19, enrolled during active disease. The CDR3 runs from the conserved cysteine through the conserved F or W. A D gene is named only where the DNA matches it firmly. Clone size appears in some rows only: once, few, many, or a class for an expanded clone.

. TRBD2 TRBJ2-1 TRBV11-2 TGTGCCAGCAGCCCCCGGACTAGTAACTACAATGAGCAGTTCTTC CASSPRTSNYNEQFF
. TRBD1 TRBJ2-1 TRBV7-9 TGTGCCAGCAGCTTAGGGACAGGGAGATACAATGAGCAGTTCTTC CASSLGTGRYNEQFF
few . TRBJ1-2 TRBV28 TGTGCCAGCAGTTTGACTCCGGGGAGCTACACCTTC CASSLTPGSYTF
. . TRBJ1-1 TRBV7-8 TGTGCCAGCAGCTTAGGAGGCCTCACTGAAGCTTTCTTT CASSLGGLTEAFF
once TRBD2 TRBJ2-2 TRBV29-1 TGCAGCGTTAGGACTAGCGGGGCGAACACCGGGGAGCTGTTTTTT CSVRTSGANTGELFF
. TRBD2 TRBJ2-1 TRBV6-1 TGTGCCAGCAGTGAAAGGATTTCTAGCGGGAGAAAGTACAATGAGCAGTTCTTC CASSERISSGRKYNEQFF
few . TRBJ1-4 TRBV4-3 TGCGCCAGCAGCCTAACAGGGTCAACTAATGAAAAACTGTTTTTT CASSLTGSTNEKLFF
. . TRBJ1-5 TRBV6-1 TGTGCCAGCAGTGGGGGGCTAGGGTCATATGGCAATCAGCCCCAGCATTTT CASSGGLGSYGNQPQHF
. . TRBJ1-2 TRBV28 TGTGCCAGCAGACCTACAGGAAACTATGGCTACACCTTC CASRPTGNYGYTF
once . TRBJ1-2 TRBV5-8 TGTGCCAGCAGCTTAAAAGGACGGAGGGGCTATGGCTACACCTTC CASSLKGRRGYGYTF
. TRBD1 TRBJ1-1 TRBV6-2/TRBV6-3 TGTGCCAGCAGTCCCTACCTCCGACAGGGCAATATACGTGGCACTGAAGCTTTCTTT CASSPYLRQGNIRGTEAFF
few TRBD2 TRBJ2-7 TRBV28 TGTGCCAGCAGCCGGACTAGCGGGAGTTCCTACGAGCAGTACTTC CASSRTSGSSYEQYF
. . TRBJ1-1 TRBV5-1 TGCGCCAGCAGCTGGCGACAAGGGGGACTAAACACTGAAGCTTTCTTT CASSWRQGGLNTEAFF
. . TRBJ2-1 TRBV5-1 TGCGCCAGCCTAGCCCCCACGGGCCCCATTACCTACAATGAGCAGTTCTTC CASLAPTGPITYNEQFF
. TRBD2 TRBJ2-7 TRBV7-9 TGTGCCAGCAGCTTCCAGACTAGCGGGAGTGGTGAGCAGTACTTC CASSFQTSGSGEQYF
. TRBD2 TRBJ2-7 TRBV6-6 TGTGCCAGCAGTCGGACGCTTCGACTAGCGGCTACTTTGGGGGCCTACGAGCAGTACTTC CASSRTLRLAATLGAYEQYF
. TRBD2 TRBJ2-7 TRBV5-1 TGCGCCAGCAGCTTGGGGGGGACTAGCGGGAAGAAGTACTTC CASSLGGTSGKKYF
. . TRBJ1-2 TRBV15 TGTGCCACCAGCACATCGGGAAGGAATGGTGGCTACACCTTC CATSTSGRNGGYTF
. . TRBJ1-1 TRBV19 TGTGCCAGTACTTGGACTCTCTCGGGTGAAGCTTTCTTT CASTWTLSGEAFF
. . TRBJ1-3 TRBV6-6 TGTGCCAGCAGCGACACCAGGGTTCCCTCTGGAAACACCATATATTTT CASSDTRVPSGNTIYF
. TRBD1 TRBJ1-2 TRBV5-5 TGTGCCAGCAGCTTTGGGTCCACAGGGGGCAAGGGCTACACCTTC CASSFGSTGGKGYTF
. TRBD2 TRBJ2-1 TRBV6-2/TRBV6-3 TGTGCCAGCAGTTACGGGGGACTAGCGGGAGATGAGCAGTTCTTC CASSYGGLAGDEQFF
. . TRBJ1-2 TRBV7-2 TGTGCCAGCAGCTTAGACGGCTATGGCTACACCTTC CASSLDGYGYTF
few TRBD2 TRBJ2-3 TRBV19 TGTGCCAGTAGTATAGATAGGGGGACTAGCGGCACAGATACGCAGTATTTT CASSIDRGTSGTDTQYF
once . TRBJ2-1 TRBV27 TGTGCCAGCCAAACCACGAGGCTAGCGAGATACAATGAGCAGTTCTTC CASQTTRLARYNEQFF
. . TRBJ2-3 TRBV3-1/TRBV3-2 TGTGCCAGCAGCGCCCCGGGACTCGACACAGATACGCAGTATTTT CASSAPGLDTDTQYF
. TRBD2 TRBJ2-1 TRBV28 TGTGCCAGCAGCCCTACGGGGACTAGCGGGTACAATGAGCAGTTCTTC CASSPTGTSGYNEQFF
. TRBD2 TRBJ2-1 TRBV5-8 TGTGCCAGCAGCAGAATGGACATGTCGAGCGGGAGCGTTGAGCAGTTCTTC CASSRMDMSSGSVEQFF
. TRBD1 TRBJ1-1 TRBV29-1 TGCAGCGTTGTTCAGGGGGCGACGGGGACTGAAGCTTTCTTT CSVVQGATGTEAFF
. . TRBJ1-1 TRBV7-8 TGTGCCAGCAGCTCCCGGGGAGGAATGAACACTGAAGCTTTCTTT CASSSRGGMNTEAFF
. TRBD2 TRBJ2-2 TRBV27 TGTGCCAGCAGTTTATCGCCTAGCGGGATGAGGGGCGGGGAGCTGTTTTTT CASSLSPSGMRGGELFF
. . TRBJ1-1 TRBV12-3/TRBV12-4 TGTGCCAGCAGCCCGCAGGGGCTACAAGCTTTCTTT CASSPQGLQAFF
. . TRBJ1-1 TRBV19 TGTGCCAGTAGTCCCCGAGTGGACACTGAAGCTTTCTTT CASSPRVDTEAFF
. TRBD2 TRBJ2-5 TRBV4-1 TGCGCCAGCAGCCAGCGGGAGATCCAAGAGACCCAGTACTTC CASSQREIQETQYF
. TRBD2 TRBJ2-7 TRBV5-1 TGCGCCAGCAGCTTGGGGGGCTATAAGCGGGAGGTCGGGGAGCAGTACTTC CASSLGGYKREVGEQYF
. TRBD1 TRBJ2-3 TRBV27 TGTGCCAGCAAGGACAGGGGGCTTACAGATACGCAGTATTTT CASKDRGLTDTQYF
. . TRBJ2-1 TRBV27 TGTGCCAGCAGTTTATCGGCCAGGATTTACAATGAGCAGTTCTTC CASSLSARIYNEQFF
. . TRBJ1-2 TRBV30 TGTGCCTGGAGTACCCCACAGGGCAACTATGGCTACACCTTC CAWSTPQGNYGYTF
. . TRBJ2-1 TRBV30 TGTGCCTGGAGATCACCAATGGGCGGGACCTACAATGAGCAGTTCTTC CAWRSPMGGTYNEQFF
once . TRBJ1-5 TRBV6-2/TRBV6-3 TGTGCCAGCAGCCGTTCCAGGGAGGGCAATCAGCCCCAGCATTTT CASSRSREGNQPQHF
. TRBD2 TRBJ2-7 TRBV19 TGTGCCAGTAGTTTCCTAGCGGGCATACCAGGCGAGCAGTACTTC CASSFLAGIPGEQYF
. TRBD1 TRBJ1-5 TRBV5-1 TGCGCCAGCAGCCCGGGAGACAGGGTACACCAGCCCCAGCATTTT CASSPGDRVHQPQHF
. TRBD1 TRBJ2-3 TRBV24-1 TGTGCCACCAGTGATTTGGGGACAGGGGCAGGGGATACGCAGTATTTT CATSDLGTGAGDTQYF
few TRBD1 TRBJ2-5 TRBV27 TGTGCCAGCAGATATACAGGGGGCCAAGAGACCCAGTACTTC CASRYTGGQETQYF
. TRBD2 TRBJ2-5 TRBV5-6 TGTGCCAGCAGCACCGGACTAGCGGGATGGAAGGAGACCCAGTACTTC CASSTGLAGWKETQYF
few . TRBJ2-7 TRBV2 TGTGCCAGCAGTGAACAGGGCAGGGTAGCCCCGGAGCAGTACTTC CASSEQGRVAPEQYF
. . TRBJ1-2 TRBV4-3 TGCGCCAGCAGCCAAGCAGAAACCAGCTATGGCTACACCTTC CASSQAETSYGYTF
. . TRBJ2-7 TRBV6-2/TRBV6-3 TGTGCCAGCAGTGTCAATTACGAGCAGTACTTC CASSVNYEQYF
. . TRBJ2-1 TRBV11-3 TGTGCCAGCAGCTTACTACTAGCCGGAGAGCAGTTCTTC CASSLLLAGEQFF
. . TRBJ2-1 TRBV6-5 TGTGCCAGCAGCAGAAAGCAGGGATCGGTCAATGAGCAGTTCTTC CASSRKQGSVNEQFF
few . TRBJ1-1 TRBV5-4 TGTGCCAGCAGCAATAACTTGATCCCGACAAAGTATGAAGCTTTCTTT CASSNNLIPTKYEAFF
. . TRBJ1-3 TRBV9 TGTGCCAGCGCCCGGGGGTCAGCGTCCGGAAACACCATATATTTT CASARGSASGNTIYF
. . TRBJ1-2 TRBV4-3 TGCGCCAGCAGCCAAGCGGAGGACTATGGCTACACCTTC CASSQAEDYGYTF
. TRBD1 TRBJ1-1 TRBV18 TGTGCCAGCTCGCTAAAACAGGGGGCGCCGGGAAACACTGAAGCTTTCTTT CASSLKQGAPGNTEAFF
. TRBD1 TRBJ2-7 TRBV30 TGTGCCTGGACTAAGACAGGGGGAGGAAGTTCGTGGGAGCAGTACTTC CAWTKTGGGSSWEQYF
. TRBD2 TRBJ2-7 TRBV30 TGTGCCTGGAGCCCCGGCGGGAGCTCCTACGAGCAGTACTTC CAWSPGGSSYEQYF
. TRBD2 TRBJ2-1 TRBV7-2 TGTGCCAGCAGCTTAGCCCCGGGACTAGCGGGAGGGCGTGGAAGGAATGAGCAGTTCTTC CASSLAPGLAGGRGRNEQFF